This TCR beta chain was sequenced for a study of blood T cell repertoires in COVID-19. The CDR3 loop spans 14 amino acids. The ends were cut back, 7 bases at V and 2 bases at J, with 15 bases in the middle. Germline CDR1 is SGHRS and CDR2 is YFSETQ. TCRdb's copy holds only in-frame clones and misses some; the assay was immunoSEQ multiplex PCR. The sample consists of 150,000 to 200,000 clones, 85% to 90% of them appearing once. This sequence joins TRBV5-1 and TRBJ1-2, with TRBD1 as a possible D gene (5 bases). Material: peripheral blood. The receptor was isolated from a woman aged 60-70 years with acute or convalescent COVID-19. CDR3: CASHPQGSNYGYTF. The CDR3, as DNA: TGCGCCAGCCACCCGCAGGGAAGCAACTATGGCTACACCTTC.